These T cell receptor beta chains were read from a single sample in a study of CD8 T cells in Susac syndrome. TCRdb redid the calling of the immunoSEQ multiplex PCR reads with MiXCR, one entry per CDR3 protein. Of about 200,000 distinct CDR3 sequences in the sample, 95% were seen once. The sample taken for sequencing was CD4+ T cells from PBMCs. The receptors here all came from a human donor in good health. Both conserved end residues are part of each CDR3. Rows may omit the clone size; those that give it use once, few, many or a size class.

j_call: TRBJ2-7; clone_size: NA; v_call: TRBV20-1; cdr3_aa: CSARDARVGKDEQYF
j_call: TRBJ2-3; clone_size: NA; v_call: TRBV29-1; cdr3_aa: CSVVQGAQRDTQYF
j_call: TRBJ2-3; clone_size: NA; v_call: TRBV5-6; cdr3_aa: CASSRTATLSDTQYF
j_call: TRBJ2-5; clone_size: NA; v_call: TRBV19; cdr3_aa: CASSMGQQETQYF
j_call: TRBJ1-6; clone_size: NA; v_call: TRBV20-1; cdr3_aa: CSARDQGGRGYSPLHF
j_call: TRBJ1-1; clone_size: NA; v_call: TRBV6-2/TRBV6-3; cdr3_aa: CASSPGQVSGRLMNTEAFF
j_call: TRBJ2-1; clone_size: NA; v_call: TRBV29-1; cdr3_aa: CSVGQGFSNEQFF
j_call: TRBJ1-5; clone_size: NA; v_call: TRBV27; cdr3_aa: CASSLWGGQVQPQHF
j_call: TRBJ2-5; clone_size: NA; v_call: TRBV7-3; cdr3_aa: CASSLQGVRSVETQYF
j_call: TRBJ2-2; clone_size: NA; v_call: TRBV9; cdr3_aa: CASSQQWPGELFF
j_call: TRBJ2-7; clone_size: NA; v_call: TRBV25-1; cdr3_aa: CASSRRGVNEQYF
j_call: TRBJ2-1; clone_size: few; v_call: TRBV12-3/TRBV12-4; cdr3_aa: CASSFRDYNEQFF
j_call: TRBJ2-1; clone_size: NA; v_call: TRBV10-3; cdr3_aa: CAIQAVAGDNEQFF
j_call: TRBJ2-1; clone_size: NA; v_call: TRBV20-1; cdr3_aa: CSARDSGGGSYNEQFF
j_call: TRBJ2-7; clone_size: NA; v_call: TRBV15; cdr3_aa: CATSRGDRVVLREQYF
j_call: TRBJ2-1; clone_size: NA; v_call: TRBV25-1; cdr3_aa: CASSEDQYEQFF
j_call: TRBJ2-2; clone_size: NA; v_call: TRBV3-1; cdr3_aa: CASTSVGGSSTGELFF
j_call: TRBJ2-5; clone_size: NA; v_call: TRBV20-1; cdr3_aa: CSAPTGGGGTQYF
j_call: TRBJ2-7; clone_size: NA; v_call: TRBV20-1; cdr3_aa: CSARPQGFGYEQYF
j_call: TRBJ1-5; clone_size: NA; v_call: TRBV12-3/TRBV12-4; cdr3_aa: CASSLDLTGQPQHF
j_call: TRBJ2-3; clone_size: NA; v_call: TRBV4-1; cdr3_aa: CASSKTPADTQYF
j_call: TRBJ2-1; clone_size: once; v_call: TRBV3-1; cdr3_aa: CASSQGDRAYNEQFF
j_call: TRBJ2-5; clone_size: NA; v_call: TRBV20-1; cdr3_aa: CSARGGLGQETQYF
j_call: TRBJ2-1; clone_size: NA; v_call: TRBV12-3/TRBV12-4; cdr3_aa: CASSSPKYSNEQFF
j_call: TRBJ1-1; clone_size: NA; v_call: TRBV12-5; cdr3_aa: CASGFGTSGDTEAFF
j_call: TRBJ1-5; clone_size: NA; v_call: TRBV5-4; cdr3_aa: CASSLIREGPQHF
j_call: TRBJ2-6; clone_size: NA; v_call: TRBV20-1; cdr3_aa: CSARPTGWRAGANVLTF
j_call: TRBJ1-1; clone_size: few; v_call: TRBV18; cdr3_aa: CASSPDRDTEAFF
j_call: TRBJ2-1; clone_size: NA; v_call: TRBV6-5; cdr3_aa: CASRKSGSSYNEQFF
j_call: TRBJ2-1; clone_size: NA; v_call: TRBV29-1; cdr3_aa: CSVRPGTPYSYNEQFF
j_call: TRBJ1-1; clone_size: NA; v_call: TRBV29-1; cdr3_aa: CSVSLPAEAFF
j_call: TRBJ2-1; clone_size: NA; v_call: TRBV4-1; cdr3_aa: CASSQLPGGEQFF
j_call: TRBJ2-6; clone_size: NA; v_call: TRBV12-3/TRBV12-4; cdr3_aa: CASSLASGANVLTF
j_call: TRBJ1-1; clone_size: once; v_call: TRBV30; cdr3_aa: CAWSYDRGNTEAFF
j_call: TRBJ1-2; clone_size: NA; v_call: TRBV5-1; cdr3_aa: CASSWTGVEVNGYTF
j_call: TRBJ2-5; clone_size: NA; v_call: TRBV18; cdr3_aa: CASSPRGAAGEETQYF
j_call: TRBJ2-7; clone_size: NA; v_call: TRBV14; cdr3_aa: CASSQVTGTYEQYF
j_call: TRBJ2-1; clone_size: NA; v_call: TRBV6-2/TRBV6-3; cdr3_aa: CASSYQTGLFYNEQFF
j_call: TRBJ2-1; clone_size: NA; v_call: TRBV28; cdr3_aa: CASSFLAEQFF
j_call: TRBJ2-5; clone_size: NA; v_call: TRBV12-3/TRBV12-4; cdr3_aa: CASSGRTSGETQYF
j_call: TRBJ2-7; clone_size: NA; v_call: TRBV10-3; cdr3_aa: CAISEAGLAGEQYF